Listed below are T cell receptor beta chains from one sample, sequenced in a study of response to subunit inactivated influenza vaccine. TCRdb analysed the RT-PCR reads with MiXCR anew, one entry per CDR3 protein. The table lists about half a million distinct CDR3 sequences, over 9.5% of them singletons. The sample in question was PBMCs from blood, obtained roughly 45 days after vaccination. Source of these receptors: a man in his forties or fifties who received an inactivated influenza vaccine. Both conserved end residues are part of each CDR3. The D gene is left open where the match is weak. Clone size is not always given. Where it is, it says once, few, many or a class for expanded clones.

TRBD2,TRBJ2-2,NA,TRBV2,CASSGHSGYTGELFF,TGTGCCAGCAGTGGGCATAGCGGGTACACCGGGGAGCTGTTTTTT
NA,TRBJ2-1,NA,TRBV5-1,CASSLAGRSGQFF,TGCGCCAGCAGCTTGGCAGGGAGAAGCGGGCAGTTCTTC
NA,TRBJ2-5,NA,TRBV15,CATSRDLPETQYF,TGTGCCACCAGCAGAGATTTGCCAGAGACCCAGTACTTC
TRBD2,TRBJ2-7,many,TRBV20-1,CSARAGTSAAYEQYF,TGCAGTGCTAGAGCGGGGACTAGCGCCGCCTACGAGCAGTACTTC
NA,TRBJ2-3,many,TRBV5-1,CATGRESTDTQYF,TGCGCTACTGGTAGGGAGAGCACAGATACGCAGTATTTT
TRBD2,TRBJ2-1,NA,TRBV20-1,CSARGLAGGPRNEQFF,TGCAGTGCTAGAGGGCTAGCGGGAGGGCCTAGGAATGAGCAGTTCTTC
TRBD2,TRBJ2-5,few,TRBV5-1,CASSIASGGQETQYF,TGCGCCAGCAGCATCGCTAGCGGCGGCCAAGAGACCCAGTACTTC
NA,TRBJ2-1,NA,TRBV4-1,CASSPERLSGRRVIHNEQFF,TGCGCCAGCAGCCCTGAGCGGTTGTCAGGACGCCGGGTAATTCACAATGAGCAGTTCTTC
TRBD1,TRBJ2-3,few,TRBV29-1,CSVARGRFTDTQYF,TGCAGCGTTGCTAGGGGGCGGTTCACAGATACGCAGTATTTT
TRBD2,TRBJ2-3,NA,TRBV5-1,CASRGLAGDRTDTQYF,TGCGCCAGCAGGGGGCTAGCGGGGGACCGCACAGATACGCAGTATTTT
NA,TRBJ2-3,many,TRBV7-2,CASSLMTSSRDTQYF,TGTGCCAGCAGCTTAATGACATCAAGTCGAGATACGCAGTATTTT
NA,TRBJ2-7,NA,TRBV10-1,CASSEDGPYEQYF,TGCGCCAGCAGTGAGGACGGCCCCTACGAGCAGTACTTC
TRBD1,TRBJ2-7,many,TRBV4-1,CASSQPDRALYEQYF,TGCGCCAGCAGCCAACCAGACAGGGCGCTCTACGAGCAGTACTTC